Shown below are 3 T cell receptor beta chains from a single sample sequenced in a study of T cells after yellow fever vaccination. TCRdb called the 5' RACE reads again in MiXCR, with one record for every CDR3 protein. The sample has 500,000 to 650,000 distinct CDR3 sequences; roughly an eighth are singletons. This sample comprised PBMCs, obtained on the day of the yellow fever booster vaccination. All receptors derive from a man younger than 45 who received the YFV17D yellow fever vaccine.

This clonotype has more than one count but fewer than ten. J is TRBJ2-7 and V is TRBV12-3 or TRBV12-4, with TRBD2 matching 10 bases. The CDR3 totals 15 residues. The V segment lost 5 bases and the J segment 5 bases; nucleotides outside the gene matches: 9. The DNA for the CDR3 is TGTGCCAGCAGTCAGCCCGGGACTAGCGACGACGAGCAGTACTTC. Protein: CASSQPGTSDDEQYF.

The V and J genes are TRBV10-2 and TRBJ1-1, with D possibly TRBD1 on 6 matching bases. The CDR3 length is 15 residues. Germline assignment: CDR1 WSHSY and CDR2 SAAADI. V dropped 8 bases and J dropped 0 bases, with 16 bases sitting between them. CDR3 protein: CASSEGGSMNTEAFF. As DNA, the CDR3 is TGCGCCAGCTCCGAGGGGGGTTCTATGAACACTGAAGCTTTCTTT.

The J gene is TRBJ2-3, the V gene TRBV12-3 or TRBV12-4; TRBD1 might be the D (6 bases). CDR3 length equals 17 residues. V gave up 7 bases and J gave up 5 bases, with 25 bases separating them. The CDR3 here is CASTLPCGRGEGDTQYF. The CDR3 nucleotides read TGTGCCAGCACTCTTCCATGTGGCAGGGGAGAAGGAGATACGCAGTATTTT.